This T cell receptor (beta chain) was captured in a study of cytomegalovirus exposure and HLA in healthy donors. Germline assignment: CDR1 MNHEY and CDR2 SMNVEV (reference sequence). The V segment lost 6 bases and the J segment 2 bases; nucleotides outside the gene matches: 8. CDR3 length: 16 amino acids. The PCR ran on 60 Vbeta and 13 Jbeta primers. Here immunoSEQ multiplex PCR was the method, and the copy in TCRdb shows in-frame clones only, minus some. The sample yields more than 40,000 clones, of which the top ten take up about 25%. The receptor was isolated from a man between 40 and 49 years old in good health and CMV-seropositive. The chain has TRBV27 and TRBJ2-3; 10 positions match TRBD1. The sample consisted of PBMCs. The CDR3 reads CASRLSDRGTTDTQYF. The DNA of the CDR3 is TGTGCCAGCAGGCTATCGGACAGGGGGACCACAGATACGCAGTATTTT.